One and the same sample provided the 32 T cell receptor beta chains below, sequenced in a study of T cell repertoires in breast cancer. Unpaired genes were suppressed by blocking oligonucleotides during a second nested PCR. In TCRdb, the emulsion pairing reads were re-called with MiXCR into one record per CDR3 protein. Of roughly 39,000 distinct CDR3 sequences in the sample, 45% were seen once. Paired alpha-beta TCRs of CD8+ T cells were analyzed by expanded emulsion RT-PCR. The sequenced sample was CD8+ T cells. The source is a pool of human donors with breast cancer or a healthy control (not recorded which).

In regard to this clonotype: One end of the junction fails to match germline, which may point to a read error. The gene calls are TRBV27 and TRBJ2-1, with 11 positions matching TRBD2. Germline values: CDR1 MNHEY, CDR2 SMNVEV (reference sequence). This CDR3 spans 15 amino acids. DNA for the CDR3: TGTGCCAGCAGTTTGACTAGCGGGGCGTACAATGAGCAGCTCTTT. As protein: CASSLTSGAYNEQLF.

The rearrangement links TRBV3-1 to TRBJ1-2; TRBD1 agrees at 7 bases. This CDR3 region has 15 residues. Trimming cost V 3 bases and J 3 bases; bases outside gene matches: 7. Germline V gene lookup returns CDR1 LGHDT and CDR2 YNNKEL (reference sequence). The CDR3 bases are TGTGCCAGCAGCCACGCTCGACAGGGCTACTATGGCTACACCTTC. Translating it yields CASSHARQGYYGYTF.

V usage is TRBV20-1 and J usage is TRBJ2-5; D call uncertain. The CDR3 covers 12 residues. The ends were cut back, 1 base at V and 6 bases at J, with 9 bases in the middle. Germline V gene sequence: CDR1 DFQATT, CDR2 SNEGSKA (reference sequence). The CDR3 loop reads CSARVGWKTQYF. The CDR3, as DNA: TGCAGTGCTAGAGTAGGGTGGAAGACCCAGTACTTC.

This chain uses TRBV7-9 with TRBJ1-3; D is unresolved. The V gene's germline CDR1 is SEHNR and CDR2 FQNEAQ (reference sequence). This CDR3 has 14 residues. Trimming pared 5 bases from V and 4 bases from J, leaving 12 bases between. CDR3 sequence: CASSPRVEGNTIYF. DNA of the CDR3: TGTGCCAGCAGCCCCCGGGTGGAAGGAAACACCATATATTTT. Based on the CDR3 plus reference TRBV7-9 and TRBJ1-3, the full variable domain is DTGVSQNPRHKITKRGQNVTFRCDPISEHNRLYWYRQTLGQGPEFLTYFQNEAQLEKSRLLSDRFSAERPKGSFSTLEIQRTEQGDSAMYLCASSPRVEGNTIYFGEGSWLTVV.

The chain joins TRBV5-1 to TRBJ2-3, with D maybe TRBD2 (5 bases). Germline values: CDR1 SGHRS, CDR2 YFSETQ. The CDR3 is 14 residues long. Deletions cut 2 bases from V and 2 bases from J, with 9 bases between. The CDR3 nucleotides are TGCGCCAGCAGCTTAGCGGTCGACACAGATACGCAGTATTTT. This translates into CASSLAVDTDTQYF.

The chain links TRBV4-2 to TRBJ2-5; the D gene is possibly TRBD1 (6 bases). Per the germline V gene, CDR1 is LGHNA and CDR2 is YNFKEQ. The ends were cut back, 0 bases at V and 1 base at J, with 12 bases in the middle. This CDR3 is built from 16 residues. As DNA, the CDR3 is TGTGCCAGCAGCCAAGATTTTGGGACAACCCAAGAGACCCAGTACTTC. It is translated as CASSQDFGTTQETQYF.

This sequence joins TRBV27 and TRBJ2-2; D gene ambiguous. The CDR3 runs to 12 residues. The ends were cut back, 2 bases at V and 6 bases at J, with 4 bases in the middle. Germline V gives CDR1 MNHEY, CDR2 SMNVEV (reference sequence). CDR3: CASSLRAGELFF. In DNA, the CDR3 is TGTGCCAGCAGTTTACGGGCCGGGGAGCTGTTTTTT.

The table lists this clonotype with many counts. For the CDR3, the DNA is TGTGCCAGCAGCTCCCTCTATGGCTACACCTTC. This encodes CASSSLYGYTF. The chain carries TRBV7-2 and TRBJ1-2; D gene ambiguous. CDR1 and CDR2 (germline): SGHTA, FQGNSA. V was clipped by 4 bases and J by 4 bases, with 4 bases between them. CDR3 length equals 11 residues.

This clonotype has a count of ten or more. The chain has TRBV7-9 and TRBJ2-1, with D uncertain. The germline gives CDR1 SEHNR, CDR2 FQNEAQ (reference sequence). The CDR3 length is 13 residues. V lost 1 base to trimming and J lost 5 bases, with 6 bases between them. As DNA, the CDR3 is TGTGCCAGCAGCTTAGGCCGGAACAATGAGCAGTTCTTC. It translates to CASSLGRNNEQFF.

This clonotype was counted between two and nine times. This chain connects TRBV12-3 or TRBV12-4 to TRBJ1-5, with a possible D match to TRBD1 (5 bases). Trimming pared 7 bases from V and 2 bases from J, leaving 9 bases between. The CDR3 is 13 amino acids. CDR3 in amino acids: CASTAGGNQPQHF. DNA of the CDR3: TGTGCCAGCACCGCGGGGGGCAATCAGCCCCAGCATTTT.

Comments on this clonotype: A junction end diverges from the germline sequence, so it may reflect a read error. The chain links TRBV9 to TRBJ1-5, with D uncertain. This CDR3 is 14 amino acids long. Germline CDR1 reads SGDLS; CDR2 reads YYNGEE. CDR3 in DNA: TGTGCCAGCAGCGTAGCTGGGAACGGTCAGCCTCAGCATTTT. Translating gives CASSVAGNGQPQHF.

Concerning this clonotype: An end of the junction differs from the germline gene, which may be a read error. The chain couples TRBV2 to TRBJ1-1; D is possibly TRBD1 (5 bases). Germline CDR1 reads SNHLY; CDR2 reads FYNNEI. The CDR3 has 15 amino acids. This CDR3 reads CASSPGRFLDTKAFF. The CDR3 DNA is TGTGCCAGCAGTCCGGGACGGTTTTTGGACACTAAAGCTTTCTTT.

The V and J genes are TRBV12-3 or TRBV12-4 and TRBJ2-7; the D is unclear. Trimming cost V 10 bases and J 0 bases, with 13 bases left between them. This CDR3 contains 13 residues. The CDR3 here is CATFPDTSYEQYF. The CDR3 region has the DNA TGTGCCACATTTCCGGATACCTCCTACGAGCAGTACTTC.

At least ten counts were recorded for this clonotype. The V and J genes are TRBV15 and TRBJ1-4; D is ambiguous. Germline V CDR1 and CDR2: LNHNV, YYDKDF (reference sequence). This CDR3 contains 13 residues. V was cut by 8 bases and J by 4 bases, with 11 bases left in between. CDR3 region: CATSSQFNEKLFF. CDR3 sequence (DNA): TGTGCCACCTCTTCCCAGTTTAATGAAAAACTGTTTTTT.

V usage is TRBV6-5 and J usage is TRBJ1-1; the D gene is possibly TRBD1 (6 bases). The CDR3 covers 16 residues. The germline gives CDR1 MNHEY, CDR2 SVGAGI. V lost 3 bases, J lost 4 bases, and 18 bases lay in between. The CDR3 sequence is CASSYRGSGGPTEAFF. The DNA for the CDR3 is TGTGCCAGCAGTTATCGGGGTAGCGGGGGGCCCACTGAAGCTTTCTTT.

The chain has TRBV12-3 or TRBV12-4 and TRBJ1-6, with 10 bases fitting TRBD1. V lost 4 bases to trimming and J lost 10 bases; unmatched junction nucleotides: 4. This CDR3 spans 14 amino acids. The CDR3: CASSSGTGVSPLHF. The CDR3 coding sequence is TGTGCCAGCAGTTCCGGGACAGGGGTATCACCCCTCCACTTT.

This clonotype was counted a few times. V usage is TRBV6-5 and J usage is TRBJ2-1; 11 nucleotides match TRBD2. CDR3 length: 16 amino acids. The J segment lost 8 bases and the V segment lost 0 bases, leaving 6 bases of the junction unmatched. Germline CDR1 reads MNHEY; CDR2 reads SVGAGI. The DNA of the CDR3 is TGTGCCAGCAGTTACTCTAGCGGGGGGGCCGAACATGAGCAGTTCTTC. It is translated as CASSYSSGGAEHEQFF.

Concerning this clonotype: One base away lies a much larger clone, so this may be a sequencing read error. CDR3 residues: CASSARDPRTEASF. The CDR3, as DNA: TGTGCCAGCAGCGCCCGCGATCCGAGGACTGAAGCTTCCTTT. This sequence joins TRBV6-2 or TRBV6-3 and TRBJ1-1; D gene uncertain. Looked up from germline, CDR1 is MNHEY and CDR2 is SVGEGT. The CDR3 has 14 amino acids.

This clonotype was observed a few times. The CDR3 bases are TGCGCCAGCAGCCCCGGACAGGGAGAGGATGGCTACACCTTC. Its translation: CASSPGQGEDGYTF. This rearrangement joins TRBV5-1 to TRBJ1-2; 8 bases match TRBD1. V lost 4 bases, J lost 6 bases, and 8 bases stayed unmatched. Per germline, CDR1 SGHRS and CDR2 YFSETQ. The CDR3 covers 14 residues.

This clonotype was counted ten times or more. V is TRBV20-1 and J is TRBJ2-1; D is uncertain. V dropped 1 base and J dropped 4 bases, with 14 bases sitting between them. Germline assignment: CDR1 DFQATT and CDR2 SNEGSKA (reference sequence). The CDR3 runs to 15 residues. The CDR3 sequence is CSARARADAYNEQFF. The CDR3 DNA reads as TGCAGTGCTAGAGCCCGGGCAGACGCTTACAATGAGCAGTTCTTC.

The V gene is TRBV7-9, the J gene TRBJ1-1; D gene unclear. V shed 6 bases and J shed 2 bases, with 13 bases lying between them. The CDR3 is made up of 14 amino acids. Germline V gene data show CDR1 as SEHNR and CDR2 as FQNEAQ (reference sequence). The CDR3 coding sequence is TGTGCCAGCAGTCGTGACGGATTCAACACTGAAGCTTTCTTT. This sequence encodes CASSRDGFNTEAFF.

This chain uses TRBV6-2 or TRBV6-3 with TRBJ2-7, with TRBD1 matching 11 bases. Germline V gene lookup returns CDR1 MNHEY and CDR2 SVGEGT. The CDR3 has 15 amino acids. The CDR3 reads CVSSFRDRGTYEQYF. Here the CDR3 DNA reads TGTGTTAGCAGTTTCCGGGACAGGGGGACCTACGAGCAGTACTTC.

CDR3 region: CASKQTYEQYF. CDR3 coding DNA: TGTGCGTCAAAACAGACTTACGAGCAGTACTTC. The chain links TRBV6-1 to TRBJ2-7, with D uncertain. The CDR3 runs to 11 residues. Germline lookup yields CDR1 MNHNS and CDR2 SASEGT.

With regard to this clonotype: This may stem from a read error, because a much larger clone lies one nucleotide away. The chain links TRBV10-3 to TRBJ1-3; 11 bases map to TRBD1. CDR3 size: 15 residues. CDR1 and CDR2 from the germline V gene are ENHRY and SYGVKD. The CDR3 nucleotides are TGTACCATCAGTCCGAGGGACAGGGGGTTGAACACCATATATTTT. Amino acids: CTISPRDRGLNTIYF.

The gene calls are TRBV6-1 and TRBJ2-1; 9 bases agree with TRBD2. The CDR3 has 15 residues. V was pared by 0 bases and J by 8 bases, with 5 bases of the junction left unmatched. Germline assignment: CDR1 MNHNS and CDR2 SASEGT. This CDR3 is CASSEAGGRGDEQFF. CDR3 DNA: TGTGCCAGCAGTGAAGCGGGCGGGAGGGGGGATGAGCAGTTCTTC.

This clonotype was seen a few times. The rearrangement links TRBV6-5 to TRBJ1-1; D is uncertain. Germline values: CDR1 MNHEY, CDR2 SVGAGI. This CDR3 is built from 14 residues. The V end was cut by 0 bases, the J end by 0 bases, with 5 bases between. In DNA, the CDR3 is TGTGCCAGCAGTTACTCAACAGTGAACACTGAAGCTTTCTTT. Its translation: CASSYSTVNTEAFF.

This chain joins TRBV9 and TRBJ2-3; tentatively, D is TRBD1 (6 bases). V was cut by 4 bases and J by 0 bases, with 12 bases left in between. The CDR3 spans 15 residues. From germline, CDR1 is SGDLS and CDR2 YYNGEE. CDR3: CASSTWTASTDTQYF. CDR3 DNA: TGTGCCAGCAGCACCTGGACAGCTAGCACAGATACGCAGTATTTT. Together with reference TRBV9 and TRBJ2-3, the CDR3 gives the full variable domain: DSGVTQTPKHLITATGQRVTLRCSPRSGDLSVYWYQQSLDQGLQFLIQYYNGEERAKGNILERFSAQQFPDLHSELNLSSLELGDSALYFCASSTWTASTDTQYFGPGTRLTVL.

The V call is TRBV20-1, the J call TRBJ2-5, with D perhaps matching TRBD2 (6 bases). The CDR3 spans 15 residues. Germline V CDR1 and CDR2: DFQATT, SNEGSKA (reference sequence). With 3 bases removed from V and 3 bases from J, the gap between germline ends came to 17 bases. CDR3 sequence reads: CSASSTGTAEETQYF. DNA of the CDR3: TGCAGTGCTAGTTCCACCGGGACTGCCGAAGAGACCCAGTACTTC.

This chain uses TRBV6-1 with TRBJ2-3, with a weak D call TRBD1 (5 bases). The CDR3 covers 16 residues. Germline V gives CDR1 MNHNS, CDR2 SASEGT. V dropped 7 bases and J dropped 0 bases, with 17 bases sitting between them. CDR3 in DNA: TGTGCCAGCACACATGCGGCAGGGCTCAGCACAGATACGCAGTATTTT. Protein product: CASTHAAGLSTDTQYF.

The CDR3 region has the DNA TGTGCCAGCAGCCCCACAGGGGTGAGGGAGACCCAGTACTTC. Protein sequence: CASSPTGVRETQYF. V gene TRBV27 combines with J gene TRBJ2-5; 7 bases align to TRBD1. Germline loops: CDR1 MNHEY, CDR2 SMNVEV (reference sequence). The CDR3 covers 14 residues. Trimming took 6 bases from V and 5 from J; bases not matched to a gene: 9.

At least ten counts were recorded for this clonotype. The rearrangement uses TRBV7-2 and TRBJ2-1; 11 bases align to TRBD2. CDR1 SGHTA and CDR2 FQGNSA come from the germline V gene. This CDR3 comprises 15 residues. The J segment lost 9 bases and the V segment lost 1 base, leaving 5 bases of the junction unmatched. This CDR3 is CASSLDSGRASEQFF. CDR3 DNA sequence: TGTGCCAGCAGCTTAGATAGCGGGAGGGCCAGTGAGCAGTTCTTC. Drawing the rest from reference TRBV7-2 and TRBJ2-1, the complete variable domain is GAGVSQSPSNKVTEKGKDVELRCDPISGHTALYWYRQSLGQGLEFLIYFQGNSAPDKSGLPSDRFSAERTGGSVSTLTIQRTQQEDSAVYLCASSLDSGRASEQFFGPGTRLTVL.

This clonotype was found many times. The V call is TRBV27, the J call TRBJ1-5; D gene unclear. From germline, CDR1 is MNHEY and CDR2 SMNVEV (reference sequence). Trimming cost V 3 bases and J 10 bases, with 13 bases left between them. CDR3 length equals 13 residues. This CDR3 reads CASSFGPAEPQHF. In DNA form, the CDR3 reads TGTGCCAGCAGTTTCGGTCCAGCTGAACCCCAGCATTTT.